The source of this TCR beta chain is a study of spatial heterogeneity in lung cancer (dated by TCRdb to between 2018 and 2021). Context from the whole study: Samples were obtained from approximately 70 patients with early-stage, untreated non-small cell lung cancer from the lung TRACERx cohort. Follow-up PBMC samples were sequenced whenever available, with a median time to follow-up of approximately 23 months after resection. In the raw uncorrected reads, each unique combination of TCR and UMI appeared on average more than ten times. Beta-chain transcripts were consistently detected in greater numbers than alpha-chain transcripts, which likely reflects a higher abundance of beta-chain transcripts. Nonsynonymous mutation counts, determined by whole-exome sequencing of tumor tissue, were related to TCR repertoire features. At surgery, both alpha and beta chains were TCR-sequenced in under 250 tumor regions, approximately 64 matched nontumor lung samples and a few dozen PBMC samples. In non-small cell lung cancer, the study quantitatively compared TCR alpha and beta repertoires across several tumor regions, matched nontumor lung, and blood.

About this clonotype itself: The specificity of this receptor is unknown. Base-call qualities are not available, and no considerably larger clone is one nucleotide away.

The study at large found these results: Ubiquitous expanded tumor TCRs showed up in blood more often at tumor resection than at routine follow-up. Comparisons of baseline and follow-up blood repertoires included only around 13 patients. Confirming at a functional level the hypothesis that regional TCRs recognize regional mutations was considered to require additional single-cell paired TCR alpha and beta sequencing.

Receptor libraries were prepared by 5' RACE. Instrument used: NextSeq 500. In the TCR library protocol, a unique molecular identifier was attached to each TCR cDNA molecule so that PCR and sequencing errors could be corrected. On the study's bioinformatics: TCR identification, UMI-based error correction and CDR3 extraction were performed with Decombinator tools. TCRs above a frequency of 2 per 1,000, corresponding to the top 1% of the tumor frequency distribution, were defined as expanded. Each repertoire was subsampled 100 times to 5,000 TCRs, after which Renyi diversity was computed with the R vegan package. To build CDR3 similarity networks, amino acid triplet string-kernel similarity was used, and CDR3s were connected when their pairwise similarity was above 0.82. TCRdb trimmed the raw reads at Q25, called clones with MiXCR and kept productive beta chains. Every distinct CDR3 protein forms one entry, paired with its most common genes and DNA. The V and J calls were not made by the authors but by TCRdb's processing. Across this sample there are tens of thousands of distinct CDR3 sequences, with approximately 10% seen only once. Roughly 32% of the sample lies in the top ten.

Explained via the paper, the time point label denotes: blood at routine non-recurrence follow-up after resection. Whole RNA extracted from tumor and nontumor lung tissue, or from cryopreserved PBMC samples, was used for TCR sequencing without cell sorting. Only patients with enough RNA available from two or more tumor regions were chosen for TCR sequencing. CDR1 is given as SGHTA and CDR2 as FQGNSA, both from the germline V gene. CDR3 length: 16 amino acids, cysteine to phenylalanine. The read is trimmed to its CDR3 DNA, 48 bases read in frame from base 1. A distance of 16 bases separates the germline ends of V and J, which lose 5 bases and 0 bases respectively.

The chain links TRBV7-2 with TRBJ1-1, with TRBD1 as a weak D call on 5 bases. The input for sequencing was PBMCs, taken at follow-up. This receptor was identified in a male donor with early-stage non-small cell lung cancer. The DNA reads TGTGCCAGCAGCCAGAATAGACAGCGTCTGAACACTGAAGCTTTCTTT. Its translation is CASSQNRQRLNTEAFF.